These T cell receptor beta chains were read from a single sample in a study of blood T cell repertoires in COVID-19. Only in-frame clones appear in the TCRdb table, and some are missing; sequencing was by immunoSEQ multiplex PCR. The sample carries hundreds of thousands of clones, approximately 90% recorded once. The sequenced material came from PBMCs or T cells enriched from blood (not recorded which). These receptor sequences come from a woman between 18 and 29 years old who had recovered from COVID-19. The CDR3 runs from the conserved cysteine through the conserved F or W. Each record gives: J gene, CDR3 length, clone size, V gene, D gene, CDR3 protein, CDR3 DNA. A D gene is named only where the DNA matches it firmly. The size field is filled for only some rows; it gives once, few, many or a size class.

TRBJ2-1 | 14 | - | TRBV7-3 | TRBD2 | CASSLRGAGEPQFF | TGTGCCAGCAGCTTAAGAGGAGCGGGAGAACCCCAGTTCTTC
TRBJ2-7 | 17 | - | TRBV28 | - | CASSCPARTWLGYEQYF | TGTGCCAGCAGTTGCCCCGCCCGGACATGGCTAGGGTACGAGCAGTACTTC
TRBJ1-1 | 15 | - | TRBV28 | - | CASSWRSRDITEAFF | TGTGCCAGCAGTTGGCGTAGCAGGGATATCACTGAAGCTTTCTTT
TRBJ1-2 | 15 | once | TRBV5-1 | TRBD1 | CASSLAGQGRLGYTF | TGCGCCAGCAGCTTGGCAGGACAGGGACGCCTTGGCTACACCTTC
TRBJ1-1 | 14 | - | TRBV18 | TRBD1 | CASSPNTGGLEAFF | TGTGCCAGCTCACCGAACACAGGGGGCCTTGAAGCTTTCTTT
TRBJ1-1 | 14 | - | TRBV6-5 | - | CASSPGTTDTEAFF | TGTGCCAGCTCCCCAGGTACAACGGACACTGAAGCTTTCTTT
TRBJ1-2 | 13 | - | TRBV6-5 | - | CASSRIQGQGYTF | TGTGCCAGCAGCCGGATACAGGGCCAGGGCTACACCTTC
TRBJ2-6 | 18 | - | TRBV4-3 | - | CASSQAGGGSSGANVLTF | TGCGCCAGCAGCCAAGCCGGAGGTGGCAGCTCTGGGGCCAACGTCCTGACTTTC
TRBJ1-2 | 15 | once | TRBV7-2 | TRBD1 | CASSSPGQANYGYTF | TGTGCCAGCAGCTCCCCGGGACAGGCTAACTATGGCTACACCTTC
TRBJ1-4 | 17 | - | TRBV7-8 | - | CASSLAVQGSPDSGLFF | TGTGCCAGCAGCTTAGCGGTCCAGGGAAGTCCGGATTCTGGACTGTTTTTT
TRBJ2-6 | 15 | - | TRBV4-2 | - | CASRPDSTGANVLTF | TGTGCCAGCAGACCGGACAGCACTGGGGCCAACGTCCTGACTTTC
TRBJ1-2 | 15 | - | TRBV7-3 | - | CASSLTPAGGYGYTF | TGTGCCAGCAGCTTAACTCCAGCGGGGGGCTATGGCTACACCTTC
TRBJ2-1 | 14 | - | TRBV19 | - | CASSILLANNEQFF | TGTGCCAGTAGTATTCTACTTGCGAACAATGAGCAGTTCTTC
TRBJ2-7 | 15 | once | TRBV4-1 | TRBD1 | CASSQAPGQSYEQYF | TGCGCCAGCAGCCAAGCCCCGGGACAGTCCTACGAGCAGTACTTC
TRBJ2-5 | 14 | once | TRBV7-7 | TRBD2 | CASSFGGAGETQYF | TGTGCCAGCAGCTTCGGGGGGGCAGGAGAGACCCAGTACTTC
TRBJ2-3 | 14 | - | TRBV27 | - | CASSLRLETDTQYF | TGTGCCAGCAGTTTACGACTAGAGACAGATACGCAGTATTTT